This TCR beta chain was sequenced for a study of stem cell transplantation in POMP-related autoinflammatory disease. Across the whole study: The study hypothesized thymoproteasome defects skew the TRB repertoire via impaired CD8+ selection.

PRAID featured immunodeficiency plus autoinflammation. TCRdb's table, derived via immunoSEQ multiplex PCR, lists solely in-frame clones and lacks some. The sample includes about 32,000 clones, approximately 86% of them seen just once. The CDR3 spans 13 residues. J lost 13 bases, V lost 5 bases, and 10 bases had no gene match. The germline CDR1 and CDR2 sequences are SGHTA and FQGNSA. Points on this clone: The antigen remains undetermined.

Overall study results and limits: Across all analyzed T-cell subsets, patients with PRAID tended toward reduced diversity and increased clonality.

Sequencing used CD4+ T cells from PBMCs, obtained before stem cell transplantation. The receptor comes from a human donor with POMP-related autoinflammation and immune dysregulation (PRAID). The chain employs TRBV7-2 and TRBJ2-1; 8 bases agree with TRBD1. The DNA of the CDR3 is TGTGCCAGCAGCCCGGTGCAGGGGGCAGGTCAGTTCTTC. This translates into CASSPVQGAGQFF.